This TCR beta chain was recorded in a study of tumor-infiltrating lymphocytes in primary liver carcinoma. A primer matching the constant region was used to make TCR beta cDNA from approximately 520 ng of total RNA. Three rounds of nested multiplex PCR with slightly modified ARM-PCR produced TCR beta libraries. It was with TRBV1-TRBV30 forward primers and a C-beta reverse primer that the first two PCR rounds were run, at about 10 cycles each. TCRdb ran MiXCR on the multiplex PCR reads and lists one entry per CDR3 protein. Altogether about 100,000 distinct CDR3 sequences are present, around three quarters being singletons, with the ten largest covering roughly 10%. Germline values: CDR1 SGHRS, CDR2 YFSETQ. CDR3 length: 15 residues. Co-extraction yielded RNA and DNA from around 18-30 mg of unsorted bulk tissue. The study sampled five separate regions from each tumor. Every tumor sample held more than 85% viable tumor cells.

Notes on this clonotype: Germline and junction disagree at one end, which may indicate a read error.

The receptor was derived from a woman aged 60 to 75 with primary liver carcinoma and hepatitis B virus infection. The rearrangement links TRBV5-1 to TRBJ2-1, with TRBD1 matching 9 bases. The sample was liver tumor tissue from sampling region 5. Subset reported: tumor region T5, tumor centre. CDR3 nucleotide sequence: TGCGCCAGCACCTTGGCCGGGACAGGGAACAAAGAGCAGTTCTTC. As protein: CASTLAGTGNKEQFF.